This TCR beta chain comes out of a study of T cells in Graves' hyperthyroidism and ophthalmopathy. V dropped 1 base and J dropped 7; count of bases not matched to a gene: 2. Per the germline V gene, CDR1 is GTSNPN and CDR2 is SVGIG (reference sequence). The CDR3 has 12 residues. Note on this clonotype: Its antigen is currently unknown.

The study's findings and limits: From stable hyperthyroidism, ophthalmopathy was set apart by a 13 V-J model.

Amplification of TCR beta CDR3 regions was performed using RNA transcripts as template. When the TCR CDR3 underwent first-round RT-PCR, the HTBI primer set was used. TCRdb re-analysed the multiplex PCR reads in MiXCR, keeping a single row per CDR3 protein. There are 93,000 or so distinct CDR3 sequences in the sample; less than 55% occur only once, and roughly 25% lies in the top ten. The sample taken for sequencing was blood. The chain recombines TRBV30 with TRBJ1-1, with TRBD1 identical over 8 bases. The sequence was obtained from a man in his forties with Graves' hyperthyroidism. CDR3 bases: TGTGCCTGGAGTGCAGGGGGCGATGAAGCTTTCTTT. The encoded protein is CAWSAGGDEAFF. The full variable domain, rest sourced from reference TRBV30 and TRBJ1-1, is SQTIHQWPATLVQPVGSPLSLECTVEGTSNPNLYWYRQAAGRGLQLLFYSVGIGQISSEVPQNLSASRPQDRQFILSSKKLLLSDSGFYLCAWSAGGDEAFFGQGTRLTVV.